A single sample gave rise to the 23 T cell receptor beta chains below, sequenced in a study of T-cell memory formation after mild COVID-19. TCRdb reanalysed the 5' RACE reads using MiXCR and keeps one entry per CDR3 protein. Of some 250,000 distinct CDR3 sequences in the sample, 7.5% to 10% were seen once. Sequences were obtained from PBMCs or a T cell subset sorted from them (not recorded which). The origin of the receptors is a man between 18 and 35 years old who had mild COVID-19 (a few samples of this study predate the infection). Cell type and time point are not known.

DNA for the CDR3: TGTGCCAGCAGTTTACACGGCGGAAACGAGCAGTACGTC. This translates into CASSLHGGNEQYV. This sequence joins TRBV6-2 or TRBV6-3 and TRBJ2-7, with no clear D. V lost 4 bases, J lost 5 bases, and 12 bases lay in between. The germline V gene encodes CDR1 MNHEY and CDR2 SVGEGT. The CDR3 is 13 residues long.

A few counts support this clonotype. This rearrangement joins TRBV20-1 to TRBJ1-4, with TRBD1 matching 7 bases. The CDR3 contains 14 residues. Germline lookup yields CDR1 DFQATT and CDR2 SNEGSKA (reference sequence). With 6 bases clipped from V and 2 bases from J, the junction kept 6 bases outside the gene matches. The CDR3 DNA reads as TGCAGTGCACCCGACAGGGCGACTAATGAAAAACTGTTTTTT. Translated: CSAPDRATNEKLFF.

The V call is TRBV20-1, the J call TRBJ2-7, with D unclear. This CDR3 contains 12 residues. Trimming removed 3 bases from V and 2 bases from J, with 8 bases in between. Per the germline V gene, CDR1 is DFQATT and CDR2 is SNEGSKA (reference sequence). The CDR3 region is CSARNSPYEQYF. CDR3 DNA sequence: TGCAGTGCTAGGAATAGTCCCTACGAGCAGTACTTC.

The genes are TRBV18 and TRBJ2-3; 7 nucleotides align to TRBD1. The CDR3 extends over 17 amino acids. Unmatched junction bases numbered 9, after V lost 1 base and J lost 2 bases. Germline loops: CDR1 KGHSH, CDR2 LQKENI. The CDR3 region has the DNA TGTGCCAGCTCACCACGTACCGGGACAGCCTCCACAGATACGCAGTATTTT. It yields the protein CASSPRTGTASTDTQYF.

About this clonotype: The junction departs from the called germline gene at one end, perhaps through a read error. The chain combines TRBV4-2 with TRBJ2-4; possible D gene TRBD2, 5 bases. CDR3 length equals 15 residues. Germline CDR1 and CDR2: LGHNA and YNFKEQ. The CDR3 DNA sequence: TGTGCCAGCAGCCAAGATCGGGCCCGGGAAAACCTTCAGTACTTC. Its protein product is CASSQDRARENLQYF.

The chain is built from TRBV12-3 or TRBV12-4 and TRBJ2-1; 9 bases align to TRBD2. This CDR3 comprises 18 residues. J lost 2 bases, V lost 7 bases, and 15 bases had no gene match. In DNA, the CDR3 is TGTGCCAGCATAGGAGAGCGGGGGGCCTTTTATACCTACAATGAGCAGTTCTTC. This codes for CASIGERGAFYTYNEQFF.

The chain carries TRBV7-9 and TRBJ1-1; D gene unclear. Deletions cut 5 bases from V and 3 bases from J, with 13 bases between. CDR1 and CDR2 from the germline V gene are SEHNR and FQNEAQ (reference sequence). There are 14 residues in the CDR3. The CDR3 is CASSLSSLDTEAFF. The CDR3 DNA reads as TGTGCCAGCAGCCTCTCGTCGCTAGACACTGAAGCTTTCTTT.

The rearrangement joins TRBV7-2 to TRBJ2-1; D call uncertain. CDR1 SGHTA and CDR2 FQGNSA come from the germline V gene. Trimming stripped 1 base from V and 8 bases from J, with 9 bases between. CDR3 size: 13 residues. CDR3 sequence: CASSLGYRDEQFF. CDR3 bases: TGTGCCAGCAGCTTAGGTTACCGAGATGAGCAGTTCTTC.

Many counts were recorded for this clonotype. Compared with germline, one end of the junction differs, possibly owing to a read error. The gene calls are TRBV7-9 and TRBJ1-1; no reliable D call. Per the germline V gene, CDR1 is SEHNR and CDR2 is FQNEAQ (reference sequence). The CDR3 has 13 amino acids. The CDR3 DNA reads as TGCGCCAGCAGCCCCTCGGGGAACACTGAAGCTTTCTTT. Translation: CASSPSGNTEAFF.

This clonotype was counted only a few times. V and J are TRBV24-1 and TRBJ2-1, with D hard to call. The CDR3 runs 14 residues. Germline V CDR1 and CDR2: KGHDR, SFDVKD. V shed 8 bases and J shed 8 bases, with 18 bases lying between them. The CDR3 reads CATMTPPPGDEQFF. CDR3 nucleotide sequence: TGTGCCACCATGACTCCACCTCCTGGCGATGAGCAGTTCTTC.

The sample holds many counts of this clonotype. The chain employs TRBV6-5 and TRBJ2-1, with 9 bases fitting TRBD1. The CDR3 length is 14 residues. Germline assignment: CDR1 MNHEY and CDR2 SVGAGI. V lost 2 bases, J lost 7 bases, and 3 bases stayed unmatched. Here the CDR3 reads CASSYRTGANEQFF. The CDR3 DNA follows: TGTGCCAGCAGTTACCGGACAGGGGCGAATGAGCAGTTCTTC.

The V call is TRBV11-2, the J call TRBJ1-6, with 10 bases that match TRBD1. The CDR3 runs to 17 residues. Trimming at V came to 2 bases and at J to 8 bases, leaving 9 bases not matched to a gene. CDR1 is SGHAT and CDR2 is FQNNGV in the germline V gene. In nucleotides, the CDR3 is TGTGCCAGCAGCTTAAGGCGGAGACAGGGGGCTGATTCACCCCTCCACTTT. It codes for CASSLRRRQGADSPLHF.

This clonotype was observed a handful of times. The chain joins TRBV12-3 or TRBV12-4 to TRBJ1-2; 9 bases map to TRBD1. After removal of 5 bases from V and 4 bases from J, the junction contained 8 bases not matched to a gene. The CDR3 sequence is 15 residues long. The CDR3 bases are TGTGCCAGCAGTGCCCGGGACAGGGCAGTCTATGGCTACACCTTC. Protein: CASSARDRAVYGYTF.

There are many counts of this clonotype. The chain couples TRBV5-1 to TRBJ1-3; D not certain. The V end lost 0 bases, the J end lost 0 bases, and 4 bases lay between the germline ends. CDR1 is SGHRS and CDR2 is YFSETQ in the germline V gene. The CDR3 covers 14 residues. CDR3 nucleotide sequence: TGCGCCAGCAGCTTGGACAGCTCTGGAAACACCATATATTTT. Its protein product is CASSLDSSGNTIYF.

This clonotype was found a few times. The chain recombines TRBV5-6 with TRBJ1-2; D gene ambiguous. V was pared by 0 bases and J by 6 bases, with 15 bases between. CDR1 SGHDT and CDR2 YYEEEE come from the germline V gene. The CDR3 is made up of 15 amino acids. CDR3 protein: CASSLEVWESDGYTF. The CDR3 nucleotides read TGTGCCAGCAGCTTGGAGGTCTGGGAGAGCGATGGCTACACCTTC.

The genes are TRBV9 and TRBJ2-5; D is perhaps TRBD1 or TRBD2 (5 bases each). The CDR3 totals 15 residues. From germline, CDR1 is SGDLS and CDR2 YYNGEE. Trimming removed 2 bases from V and 7 bases from J, with 18 bases in between. The CDR3 is CASSVADSRGGTQYF. DNA of the CDR3: TGTGCCAGCAGCGTCGCCGACTCACGGGGCGGGACCCAGTACTTC. Full variable domain (missing parts from reference TRBV9 and TRBJ2-5): DSGVTQTPKHLITATGQRVTLRCSPRSGDLSVYWYQQSLDQGLQFLIQYYNGEERAKGNILERFSAQQFPDLHSELNLSSLELGDSALYFCASSVADSRGGTQYFGPGTRLLVL.

The genes are TRBV6-2 or TRBV6-3 and TRBJ2-7, with no clear D. Trimming pared 6 bases from V and 4 bases from J, leaving 13 bases between. This CDR3 contains 13 residues. The V gene's germline CDR1 is MNHEY and CDR2 SVGEGT. CDR3 bases: TGTGCCAGCAGGGATACAAACTATTACGAGCAGTACGTC. Its translation is CASRDTNYYEQYV.

This clonotype has only a few counts. The chain is built from TRBV7-2 and TRBJ2-1, with 7 nucleotides matching TRBD2. The CDR3 runs 16 residues. Per germline, CDR1 SGHTA and CDR2 FQGNSA. V dropped 5 bases and J dropped 1; count of bases not matched to a gene: 8. The CDR3 coding sequence is TGTGCCAGCAGCCCTAGTCTAGCGGAGTCCTACAATGAGCAGTTCTTC. Translation: CASSPSLAESYNEQFF.

The V call is TRBV5-1, the J call TRBJ1-4; 10 bases fit TRBD1. The germline V gene has CDR1 SGHRS and CDR2 YFSETQ. Losses at the gene ends were 2 bases for V and 2 bases for J; bases not matched to a gene: 3. The CDR3 spans 16 residues. DNA of the CDR3: TGCGCCAGCAGCTTCCTGGGACAGGGGACTAATGAAAAACTGTTTTTT. This sequence encodes CASSFLGQGTNEKLFF.

This clonotype was counted a few times. The rearrangement uses TRBV29-1 and TRBJ2-7, with D possibly being TRBD1 (6 bases). The CDR3 extends over 13 amino acids. V shed 4 bases and J shed 6 bases, with 16 bases lying between them. The germline gives CDR1 SQVTM, CDR2 ANQGSEA. In DNA form, the CDR3 reads TGCAGCGTTGCTCCTGACAGGAAGGGCGAGCAGTACTTC. Protein: CSVAPDRKGEQYF.

The sample holds a few counts of this clonotype. The chain combines TRBV10-3 with TRBJ2-7; 8 positions match TRBD2. CDR3 length equals 16 residues. V shed 0 bases and J 1 base; nucleotides not matched to a gene: 5. CDR1 is ENHRY, CDR2 SYGVKD, per germline. The CDR3 protein is CAISESRGASSYEQYF. CDR3 nucleotides: TGTGCCATCAGTGAGTCGCGGGGGGCAAGTTCCTACGAGCAGTACTTC.

This clonotype was counted ten times or more. The V gene is TRBV5-1, the J gene TRBJ1-1; no reliable D call. There are 17 residues in the CDR3. Germline assignment: CDR1 SGHRS and CDR2 YFSETQ. V was pared by 0 bases and J by 1 base, with 16 bases between. CDR3 bases: TGCGCCAGCAGCTTGGGAGCCTTGGGAGCACAGAACACTGAAGCTTTCTTT. Its translation: CASSLGALGAQNTEAFF.

The V and J genes are TRBV12-3 or TRBV12-4 and TRBJ1-1; D remains unclear. The CDR3 length is 13 residues. V was trimmed by 1 base and J by 4 bases, leaving 7 bases between them. CDR3 region: CASSLVESTEAFF. The DNA of the CDR3 is TGTGCCAGCAGTTTAGTCGAAAGCACTGAAGCTTTCTTT.